Sequencing of this TCR beta chain was carried out in a study of CD8+CD57+ T cells in acquired aplastic anemia (dated by TCRdb to the late 2010s). Regarding the complete study: Extracted DNA from sorted CD4+ and CD8+ cells averaged around 3.4 ug, ranging from about 0.18 to 27.4 ug. CD8+CD57+ expansion was defined as a frequency above the mean frequency observed in healthy subjects. General findings and caveats noted by the study authors: No significant difference in CD8+ Simpson's diversity was found between patients and healthy controls (P=0.060). Fewer than 35 CD8+ CDR3 sequences were found to be shared between patients and controls, but these sequences appeared to be highly expressed in patients and within the immunodominant clones of the patients.

TCR beta VDJ combination and CDR3 sequence profiling used genomic DNA as the template. An Illumina HiSeq 2000 was used for TCR repertoire sequencing. The source study handled its data this way. TRBV/TRBJ rearrangement plots, CDR3 size and DJ length profiles, and Simpson's diversity index were used to evaluate the repertoires. The most abundant DNA sequence in the deep sequencing data was defined as the immunodominant clone. CDR3 amino acid sequences were screened for sharing across subjects and were compared with published repertoires and the VDJdb database. The raw public reads went through TCRdb reprocessing: fastp at Q25, MiXCR clone calling, in-frame beta chains kept. Rows with a matching CDR3 protein are joined into one entry that keeps the most common DNA and genes. TCRdb, not the original authors, processed these V and J calls. The sample table shows around 200,000 distinct CDR3 sequences, and around half are seen once. Under 2% of the sample lies in the top ten.

Flow cytometry had shown CD8+CD57+ cell expansion in the patients selected for sequencing. Severe acquired aplastic anemia was diagnosed in all patients according to International Study of Aplastic Anemia and Agranulocytosis and Camitta criteria. Patients had received no therapy at the time of blood sampling. The study deep-sequenced TCR repertoires of sorted CD4+ and CD8+ blood T cells from severe aplastic anemia patients and healthy subjects. Patients were enrolled in the USA under clinicaltrials.gov protocols 00001620, 01623167, 00001397, 00071045, 00081523 and 00961064. Ficoll-Paque density gradient centrifugation was used to isolate peripheral blood mononuclear cells. Before DNA extraction, CD4+ and CD8+ T cells were sorted with FACS or magnetic beads. Concerning this clonotype: It has no known antigen specificity. There are no base qualities to consult, and no much larger clone falls within one base.

The origin of this receptor is a human donor with aplastic anemia. Specimen: sorted CD4+, CD8+, or CD8+CD57+ T cells (not recorded which) from PBMCs.

The nucleotide sequence is TGCGCCAGCAGCCTACACAGGGGTCCCCAAGAGACCCAGTACTTC. Its protein product is CASSLHRGPQETQYF. The rearranged segments are TRBV4-1 and TRBJ2-5; TRBD1 aligns with 7 central bases. The germline V gene provides CDR1 MGHRA and CDR2 YSYEKL. The CDR3 goes from the cysteine to the phenylalanine over 15 residues. Left in the record is the CDR3 DNA by itself, 45 bases read in frame from the first base. V loses 4 bases at its end and J loses 1 base; junction bases beyond the gene matches: 6.